Each of the 9 T cell receptor beta chains below was sequenced from the same sample in a study of CD8 T cells in Susac syndrome. When the RNA was reverse transcribed, random hexamers were used with an input of roughly 0.45 to 1 ug. TCRdb reanalysed the immunoSEQ multiplex PCR reads using MiXCR and keeps one entry per CDR3 protein. The data show roughly 52,000 distinct CDR3 sequences, around 93% seen once. Sequencing used CD8+ T cells from PBMCs. These receptors all come from a human donor with Susac syndrome.

V is TRBV13 and J is TRBJ2-7; 10 bases match TRBD2. Losses at the gene ends were 5 bases for V and 0 bases for J; bases not matched to a gene: 7. This CDR3 region has 16 residues. Germline V lookup: CDR1 PRHDT, CDR2 FYEKMQ (reference sequence). CDR3 sequence reads: CASSPGAGGPSYEQYF. CDR3 DNA: TGTGCCAGCAGCCCCGGAGCGGGGGGGCCCTCCTACGAGCAGTACTTC.

This sequence joins TRBV11-1 and TRBJ2-2; no reliable D call. V shed 2 bases and J shed 4 bases, with 11 bases lying between them. Germline V CDR1 and CDR2: SGHAT, FQDESV (reference sequence). CDR3 length: 15 residues. CDR3 in amino acids: CASSLRFGGTGELFF. In DNA form, the CDR3 reads TGTGCCAGCAGCTTAAGGTTCGGTGGCACCGGGGAGCTGTTTTTT.

The V gene is TRBV12-3 or TRBV12-4, the J gene TRBJ2-2, with D uncertain. The CDR3 totals 11 residues. V was shortened by 7 bases and J by 6 bases, with 6 bases between the two germline ends. The CDR3 region has the DNA TGTGCCAGCATCTTCGCCGGGGAGCTGTTTTTT. Amino acid sequence: CASIFAGELFF.

The chain links TRBV20-1 to TRBJ2-1; a weak D match, TRBD2 (5 bases). The V end was cut by 0 bases, the J end by 3 bases, with 9 bases between. CDR1 is DFQATT and CDR2 is SNEGSKA in the germline V gene (reference sequence). The CDR3 covers 14 residues. The CDR3 reads CSARDLASYNEQFF. The CDR3 DNA reads TGCAGTGCTAGAGATCTAGCAAGCTACAATGAGCAGTTCTTC.

This clonotype was detected only a few times. The rearrangement joins TRBV30 to TRBJ2-7; the D is unclear. Germline CDR1 is GTSNPN and CDR2 is SVGIG (reference sequence). CDR3 length equals 14 residues. V was cut by 0 bases and J by 1 base, with 10 bases left in between. The CDR3 bases are TGTGCCTGGAGTGTACTCGGGCGATCCTACGAGCAGTACTTC. This sequence encodes CAWSVLGRSYEQYF.

The chain employs TRBV7-9 and TRBJ2-1, with 12 bases that match TRBD2. J lost 7 bases, V lost 4 bases, and 8 bases had no gene match. This CDR3 contains 16 residues. Germline CDR1 SEHNR, CDR2 FQNEAQ (reference sequence). CDR3 nucleotide sequence: TGTGCCAGCAGCTCCGAATGGACTAGCGGGGCGAATGAGCAGTTCTTC. It specifies CASSSEWTSGANEQFF.

The chain couples TRBV30 to TRBJ2-2, with TRBD1 identical over 10 bases. This CDR3 is 15 amino acids long. V shed 2 bases, J shed 8 bases, and the junction held 8 bases outside the gene matches. Germline CDR1 GTSNPN, CDR2 SVGIG (reference sequence). CDR3 coding DNA: TGTGCCTGGAGTCGCTGGACAGGGGGACGTGGGGAGCTGTTTTTT. Its translation is CAWSRWTGGRGELFF.

This chain's CDR3 is CSARRWGDTEAFF. DNA for the CDR3: TGCAGTGCTAGGCGGTGGGGGGACACTGAAGCTTTCTTT. The chain has TRBV20-1 and TRBJ1-1; tentative D call: TRBD1 (5 bases). Trimming pared 3 bases from V and 3 bases from J, leaving 11 bases between. CDR1 DFQATT and CDR2 SNEGSKA come from the germline V gene (reference sequence). The CDR3 runs to 13 residues.

V usage is TRBV4-2 and J usage is TRBJ1-2, with TRBD1 as a possible D gene (6 bases). The CDR3 has 14 amino acids. The germline CDR1 and CDR2 sequences are LGHNA and YNFKEQ. V dropped 0 bases and J dropped 14 bases, with 19 bases sitting between them. The CDR3 DNA follows: TGTGCCAGCAGCCAAGATAGGGACACCTCTCGTGCGACCTTC. As protein: CASSQDRDTSRATF.